Each of the 25 T cell receptor beta chains below was sequenced from the same sample in a study of Ad26.COV2.S vaccination and SARS-CoV-2 variants. Some clones are missing from TCRdb's copy, which holds only in-frame ones; the method was immunoSEQ multiplex PCR. Among around 400,000 clones listed, about 80% were seen once. The treatment denotes: some 20 received Ad26.COV2.S at low or high dose, single or two shots; 5 received placebo; per-sample allocation not given. It was on day 63 after the first vaccine or placebo injection that samples were taken. Source: peripheral blood, taken in a trial of Ad26.COV2.S vaccine versus placebo. The source of these receptors is a person between 18 and 65 years old who received the Ad26.COV2.S COVID-19 vaccine or a placebo.

The CDR3 is CASSLGLAGTYEQYF. In DNA, the CDR3 is TGTGCCAGCAGTCTAGGACTAGCGGGGACCTACGAGCAGTACTTC. The chain combines TRBV27 with TRBJ2-7, with TRBD2 identical over 12 bases. Germline CDR1 reads MNHEY; CDR2 reads SMNVEV (reference sequence). There are 15 residues in the CDR3. V dropped 5 bases and J dropped 2; count of bases not matched to a gene: 4.

This clone appeared once. V gene TRBV28 combines with J gene TRBJ1-2; 7 positions match TRBD1. The CDR3 loop spans 14 amino acids. Germline V gene lookup returns CDR1 MDHEN and CDR2 SYDVKM. The J segment lost 2 bases and the V segment lost 2 bases, leaving 2 bases of the junction unmatched. For the CDR3, the DNA is TGTGCCAGCAGTTTAACAGGGGTCAACTATGGCTACACCTTC. Its protein is CASSLTGVNYGYTF.

The V gene is TRBV19, the J gene TRBJ2-3; TRBD2 matches at 10 bases. With 5 bases clipped from V and 3 bases from J, the junction kept 8 bases outside the gene matches. Germline CDR1 and CDR2: LNHDA and SQIVND (reference sequence). CDR3 length: 16 residues. CDR3 bases: TGTGCCAGTAGTTCGGGACTAGCGTCCTCAACAGATACGCAGTATTTT. Translated: CASSSGLASSTDTQYF.

The rearrangement joins TRBV6-1 to TRBJ1-2, with D possibly matching TRBD1 (5 bases). This CDR3 has 16 residues. Germline CDR1 MNHNS, CDR2 SASEGT. V lost 3 bases and J 4 bases, leaving 18 bases between the germline ends. The CDR3 sequence is CASSDHSPSGTYGYTF. CDR3 in DNA: TGTGCCAGCAGTGATCACTCTCCTTCCGGGACCTATGGCTACACCTTC.

This clone was detected only once. This rearrangement joins TRBV18 to TRBJ1-4; D not resolved. The V and J ends lost 3 bases and 6 bases respectively, with 17 bases between them. The CDR3 loop spans 16 amino acids. Germline CDR1 is KGHSH and CDR2 is LQKENI. Here the CDR3 DNA reads TGTGCCAGCTCACCTTCGCGGGGAGTATCGGATGAAAAACTGTTTTTT. Residues: CASSPSRGVSDEKLFF.

The rearrangement uses TRBV6-1 and TRBJ2-3; 13 bases are a match to TRBD2. Trimming took 4 bases from V and 6 from J; bases not matched to a gene: 7. Germline-derived CDR1 and CDR2 are MNHNS and SASEGT. The CDR3 has 16 amino acids. This CDR3 is CASSVRTSGSGDTQYF. The DNA of the CDR3 is TGTGCCAGCAGTGTCCGGACTAGCGGGAGTGGGGATACGCAGTATTTT.

This chain uses TRBV6-5 with TRBJ1-1; TRBD1 might be the D (6 bases). This CDR3 region has 13 residues. Trimming removed 4 bases at V and 8 bases at J, with 14 bases between. CDR1 and CDR2 from the germline V gene are MNHEY and SVGAGI. CDR3 coding DNA: TGTGCCAGCAGTTTCCTCGGGGGCGCGGAAGCTTTCTTT. Its translation is CASSFLGGAEAFF.

The chain joins TRBV11-2 to TRBJ2-2, with D perhaps TRBD1 (6 bases). The germline V gene has CDR1 SGHAT and CDR2 FQNNGV. This CDR3 comprises 16 residues. V lost 0 bases, J lost 2 bases, and 10 bases lay in between. CDR3 region: CASSLDRGANTGELFF. The CDR3 DNA is TGTGCCAGCAGCTTAGACAGGGGTGCAAACACCGGGGAGCTGTTTTTT.

The chain links TRBV6-5 to TRBJ1-2; weak D call: TRBD1 (5 bases). Deletions cut 6 bases from V and 3 bases from J, with 14 bases between. Germline CDR1 reads MNHEY; CDR2 reads SVGAGI. The CDR3 sequence is 14 residues long. This CDR3 reads CASSLPGTDYGYTF. The CDR3 coding sequence is TGTGCCAGCAGCTTACCAGGGACGGACTATGGCTACACCTTC.

The chain employs TRBV7-8 and TRBJ1-1, with D perhaps matching TRBD1 (6 bases). V lost 5 bases, J lost 9 bases, and 22 bases lay in between. The length of the CDR3 is 15 residues. CDR1 and CDR2 (germline): SGHVS, FQNEAQ. Here the CDR3 reads CASSPSAGGMVKAFF. The CDR3 bases are TGTGCCAGCAGCCCCAGCGCGGGGGGCATGGTAAAAGCTTTCTTT.

The V gene is TRBV6-2 or TRBV6-3, the J gene TRBJ1-5; D is ambiguous. CDR1 and CDR2 (germline): MNHEY, SVGEGT. Trimming removed 0 bases from V and 2 bases from J, with 8 bases in between. This CDR3 is 15 amino acids long. DNA for the CDR3: TGTGCCAGCAGTTACTCGAACTATGGCAATCAGCCCCAGCATTTT. This codes for CASSYSNYGNQPQHF.

A single count supports this clone. The chain carries TRBV4-3 and TRBJ2-7; no definite D call. This CDR3 spans 16 amino acids. Germline CDR1 and CDR2: LGHNA and YSLEER. V shed 4 bases and J shed 0 bases, with 16 bases lying between them. CDR3 coding DNA: TGCGCCAGCAGCCGAAAAGAAGGGAAAACCTCCTACGAGCAGTACTTC. It yields the protein CASSRKEGKTSYEQYF.

The J gene is TRBJ2-7, the V gene TRBV21-1; TRBD2 is the table's D call, not checked against the DNA. TRBV21-1 is listed as a pseudogene. This CDR3 is 12 amino acids long. The chain's CDR3 is CASRWSGYEQYF. CDR3 DNA sequence: TGTGCCAGCAGGTGGAGCGGCTACGAGCAGTACTTC.

This chain connects TRBV6-5 to TRBJ2-7; D perhaps matches TRBD2 (6 bases). Germline V gene data show CDR1 as MNHEY and CDR2 as SVGAGI. The CDR3 is made up of 16 amino acids. The V and J ends lost 2 bases and 6 bases respectively, with 20 bases between them. CDR3 residues: CASSYQASLEGPEQYF. CDR3 DNA sequence: TGTGCCAGCAGTTACCAAGCTTCGTTGGAGGGGCCCGAGCAGTACTTC.

V and J are TRBV6-1 and TRBJ2-5, with D hard to call. The CDR3 is made up of 13 amino acids. CDR1 MNHNS and CDR2 SASEGT come from the germline V gene. The V gene lost 8 bases and the J gene lost 0 bases, with 10 bases spanning the gap. As DNA, the CDR3 is TGTGCCAGCCATGTAACGTACCAAGAGACCCAGTACTTC. This encodes CASHVTYQETQYF.

The chain employs TRBV3-1 (or the pseudogene TRBV3-2) and TRBJ1-2, with 7 positions matching TRBD1. Germline V gene lookup returns CDR1 LGHDT and CDR2 YNNKEL (reference sequence). V gave up 5 bases and J gave up 5 bases; unmatched junction bases: 11. This CDR3 contains 15 residues. CDR3 nucleotides: TGTGCCAGCAGCGGACTTGACAGGGATTCTTATGGCTACACCTTC. Residues: CASSGLDRDSYGYTF.

The rearrangement joins TRBV5-1 to TRBJ1-1; D is unresolved. Trimming took off 3 bases at V and 2 bases at J, with 8 bases between the two ends. The germline V gene has CDR1 SGHRS and CDR2 YFSETQ. The length of the CDR3 is 13 residues. The chain's CDR3 is CASSSGDNTEAFF. The CDR3 region has the DNA TGCGCCAGCAGCTCAGGAGATAACACTGAAGCTTTCTTT.

This clone showed up just a few times. The chain links TRBV5-6 to TRBJ1-5; TRBD1 might be the D (5 bases). This CDR3 comprises 14 residues. Germline CDR1 SGHDT, CDR2 YYEEEE. V was clipped by 2 bases and J by 1 base, with 7 bases between them. CDR3 region: CASSLSGSNQPQHF. In nucleotides, the CDR3 is TGTGCCAGCAGCTTATCAGGGAGCAATCAGCCCCAGCATTTT.

The CDR3 DNA is TGTGCCAGCTCCCCACTGATCATGGGGGCCCAGCATTTT. This gives the protein CASSPLIMGAQHF. The gene calls are TRBV27 and TRBJ1-5; a possible D gene is TRBD1 (5 bases). This CDR3 has 13 residues. CDR1 MNHEY and CDR2 SMNVEV come from the germline V gene (reference sequence). V was clipped by 8 bases and J by 11 bases, with 19 bases between them.

The gene calls are TRBV28 and TRBJ2-3; TRBD2 might be the D (5 bases). The CDR3 spans 15 residues. Trimming removed 7 bases at V and 2 bases at J, with 16 bases between. Germline assignment: CDR1 MDHEN and CDR2 SYDVKM. CDR3 loop: CASIKWRINTDTQYF. As DNA, the CDR3 is TGTGCCAGCATTAAATGGAGGATCAACACAGATACGCAGTATTTT.

This chain joins TRBV18 and TRBJ2-1; maybe TRBD2 (5 bases). The CDR3 contains 15 residues. The germline gives CDR1 KGHSH, CDR2 LQKENI. The V and J ends lost 3 bases and 7 bases respectively, with 16 bases between them. The CDR3 is CASSPQQDGGNEQFF. The CDR3 region has the DNA TGTGCCAGCTCACCTCAACAAGATGGAGGAAATGAGCAGTTCTTC.

V gene TRBV7-2 combines with J gene TRBJ2-4, with 8 bases that match TRBD2. Germline V gene data show CDR1 as SGHTA and CDR2 as FQGNSA. The CDR3 runs 14 residues. With V trimmed by 1 base and J by 14 bases, 10 bases remained unmatched. The CDR3 DNA reads as TGTGCCAGCAGCTTAGAGGTTAACCAGCGGGGGAAGTACTTC. This codes for CASSLEVNQRGKYF.

The rearrangement links TRBV6-5 to TRBJ1-4, with D unresolved. The ends were cut back, 6 bases at V and 4 bases at J, with 15 bases in the middle. CDR3 size: 15 residues. Germline V lookup: CDR1 MNHEY, CDR2 SVGAGI. CDR3 sequence reads: CASSLGRRSNEKLFF. The CDR3 DNA is TGTGCCAGCAGCCTTGGACGGAGAAGTAATGAAAAACTGTTTTTT.

This clone has only one observation. The chain joins TRBV6-5 to TRBJ1-1; D gene ambiguous. CDR3 length: 14 residues. The germline V gene encodes CDR1 MNHEY and CDR2 SVGAGI. Trimming removed 2 bases from V and 1 base from J, with 8 bases in between. CDR3 in amino acids: CASSYGRRNTEAFF. CDR3 nucleotide sequence: TGTGCCAGCAGTTACGGCCGGAGGAACACTGAAGCTTTCTTT.

This chain joins TRBV6-2 or TRBV6-3 and TRBJ1-1; D might be TRBD1 (6 bases). Germline V gives CDR1 MNHEY, CDR2 SVGEGT. V was cut by 2 bases and J by 5 bases, with 21 bases left in between. The CDR3 is 17 amino acids. CDR3 coding DNA: TGTGCCAGCAGTTACCCGCAGGGGAAGGGGGGACCTACTGAAGCTTTCTTT. Translation: CASSYPQGKGGPTEAFF.